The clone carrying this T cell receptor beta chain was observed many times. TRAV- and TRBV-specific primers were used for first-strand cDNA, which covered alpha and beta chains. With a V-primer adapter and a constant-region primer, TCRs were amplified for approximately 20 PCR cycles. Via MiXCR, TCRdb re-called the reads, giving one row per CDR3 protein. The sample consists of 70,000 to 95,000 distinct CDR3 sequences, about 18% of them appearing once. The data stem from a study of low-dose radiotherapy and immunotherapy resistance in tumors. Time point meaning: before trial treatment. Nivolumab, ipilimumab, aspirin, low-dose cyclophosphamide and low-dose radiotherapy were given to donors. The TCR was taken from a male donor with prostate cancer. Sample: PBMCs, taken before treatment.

In DNA, the CDR3 is TGTGCCAGCAGCGTAGGTGGGGGGCCTGGGGCCAACGTCCTGACTTTC. Encoded protein: CASSVGGGPGANVLTF. The chain uses TRBV9 and TRBJ2-6; D assignment may be TRBD1 or TRBD2 (6 bases each). This CDR3 contains 16 residues. Germline V gene lookup returns CDR1 SGDLS and CDR2 YYNGEE. V was shortened by 0 bases and J by 2 bases, with 9 bases between the two germline ends.